A selection of T cell receptor beta chains follows, all from one sample in a study of cytotoxic CD8 clonotypes in ibrutinib-treated CLL. The table came from immunoSEQ multiplex PCR; TCRdb's copy has only in-frame clones and leaves some out. This sample has about 200,000 clones, with roughly 72% found just once. The material was PBMCs, obtained after 24 months of ibrutinib treatment. These receptors were taken from a human donor with chronic lymphocytic leukemia. Both conserved end residues are part of each CDR3. The D gene is left open where the match is weak. Expanded clones are given a class, and other clones once, few, many or no size at all.

once	TRBV7-7	TRBD1	TRBJ2-7	TGTGCTAGCAGCCCCGACAGGGGTTCCGAGCAGTACTTC	CASSPDRGSEQYF
few	TRBV7-6	NA	TRBJ2-1	TGTGCCAGCAGCTTAGCCCAGGGCTCCTACAATGAGCAGTTCTTC	CASSLAQGSYNEQFF
NA	TRBV9	TRBD2	TRBJ2-7	TGTGCCAGCAGCGTAGGGGTAGCGGGAGGGCCTTCTTCCCCCTACGAGCAGTACTTC	CASSVGVAGGPSSPYEQYF
NA	TRBV6-6	NA	TRBJ2-6	TGTGCCAGCGCCCGCCTCTTGTCTGGGGCCAACGTCCTGACTTTC	CASARLLSGANVLTF
NA	TRBV11-2	NA	TRBJ2-7	TGTGCCAGCAGCGCGACCTACGAGCAGTACTTC	CASSATYEQYF
NA	TRBV29-1	TRBD2	TRBJ2-1	TGCAGCGTTGCCCTAGCGGGAGTTTACGGTGAGCAGTTCTTC	CSVALAGVYGEQFF
NA	TRBV9	TRBD2	TRBJ2-1	TGTGCCAGCAGCGTAGTTCTAGCGGCCGACTCCTACAATGAGCAGTTCTTC	CASSVVLAADSYNEQFF
few	TRBV27	NA	TRBJ2-4	TGTGCCAGCAGTTTTGGGGGCAGCAAAAACATTCAGTACTTC	CASSFGGSKNIQYF
NA	TRBV25-1	NA	TRBJ1-4	TGTGCCAGCAGTGAATTTGGGCGCTGGGGTGAAAAACTGTTTTTT	CASSEFGRWGEKLFF
few	TRBV7-2	TRBD2	TRBJ2-2	TGTGCCAGCAGCTTCAGACTAGCGGGAGCAACCGGGGAGCTGTTTTTT	CASSFRLAGATGELFF
once	TRBV2	NA	TRBJ2-7	TGTGCCAGCAAGGGCATATACGAGCAGTACTTC	CASKGIYEQYF
NA	TRBV7-2	NA	TRBJ2-2	TGTGCCAGCGGGGCGAGGAACACCGGGGAGCTGTTTTTT	CASGARNTGELFF
NA	TRBV19	TRBD1	TRBJ2-2	TGTGCCAGTAGGAGACAGGGGGCAACCGGGGAGCTGTTTTTT	CASRRQGATGELFF
NA	TRBV30	TRBD1	TRBJ2-3	TGTGCCTGGAACCGGGACAGGGTCACAGATACGCAGTATTTT	CAWNRDRVTDTQYF
few	TRBV5-4	NA	TRBJ2-2	TGTGCCAGCAGTTCCCTGGACGGGGAGCTGTTTTTT	CASSSLDGELFF
once	TRBV11-2	NA	TRBJ2-1	TGTGCCAGCAGCTTAGAGGGAATTAGCAGGGTAAGGGGGAATGAGCAGTTCTTC	CASSLEGISRVRGNEQFF
NA	TRBV28	NA	TRBJ1-1	TGTGCCAGCAGGCCTCCAGGGGCGAACACTGAAGCTTTCTTT	CASRPPGANTEAFF
NA	TRBV5-6	NA	TRBJ1-1	TGTGCCAGCAGCTTGGTTACAGGACTTGAAGCTTTCTTT	CASSLVTGLEAFF